The present entry profiles one T cell receptor beta chain with its context. Its antigen is not identified. The PCR made use of 60 Vbeta and 13 Jbeta primers. Sequenced by immunoSEQ multiplex PCR; TCRdb stores in-frame clones only, minus some. There are fewer than 200,000 clones in the sample; 80% occur only once, and approximately 4.5% lies in the top ten. The data derive from a study of cytomegalovirus exposure and HLA in healthy donors. Findings and caveats of the study: Near-uniform donor sequencing depth was presumed by presence/absence analyses. Differences between HLA loci emerged in a later analysis of TCR association rates, with DRB1 most and HLA-C fewest. CMV serostatus stood as the only immune exposure information on hand. As was reported, the HLA-A and HLA-B alleles of most subjects were accurately predicted from TCR beta sequences.

Germline-derived CDR1 and CDR2 are SGHRS and YFSETQ. The CDR3 runs 15 residues. Trimming shortened V by 0 bases and J by 3 bases, and 9 bases separated the two germline ends. The sample comprised PBMCs. The source is a young man in good health and CMV-seronegative. The rearrangement uses TRBV5-1 and TRBJ2-2, with a tentative D call TRBD1 (6 bases). Here the CDR3 DNA reads TGCGCCAGCAGCTTGGACAGGGTTGACACCGGGGAGCTGTTTTTT. It specifies CASSLDRVDTGELFF.